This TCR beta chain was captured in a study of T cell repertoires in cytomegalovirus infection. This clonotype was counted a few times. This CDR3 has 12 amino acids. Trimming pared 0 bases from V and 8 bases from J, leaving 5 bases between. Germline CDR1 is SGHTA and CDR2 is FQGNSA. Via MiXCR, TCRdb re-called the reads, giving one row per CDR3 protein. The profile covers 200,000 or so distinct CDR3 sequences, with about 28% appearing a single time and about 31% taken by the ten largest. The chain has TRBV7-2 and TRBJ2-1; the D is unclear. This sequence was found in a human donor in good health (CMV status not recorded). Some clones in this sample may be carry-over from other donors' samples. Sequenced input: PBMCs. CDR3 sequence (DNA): TGTGCCAGCAGCTTAGCGTCGTATGAGCAGTTCTTC. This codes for CASSLASYEQFF.